The clone carrying this T cell receptor beta chain was seen only a few times. The antigen remains undetermined. Clones were sequenced by immunoSEQ multiplex PCR, and TCRdb holds only the in-frame ones, with some missing. The sample lists 8,500 to 10,000 clones, roughly 69% seen once, with approximately 22% in the top ten. The data belong to a study of CD4+ T cells in melanoma. Study results and caveats: CD8+ T cell, macrophage and B cell function reportedly correlated with neoantigen-specific CD4+ T cells. In melanoma, neoantigen-specific CD4+ T cells reportedly differed in differentiation state.

Trimming removed 5 bases from V and 1 base from J; junction bases left unmatched: 8. Germline CDR1 and CDR2: SEHNR and FQNEAQ (reference sequence). The CDR3 length is 16 residues. The source is a human donor with melanoma. The chain links TRBV7-9 to TRBJ1-1; 9 bases agree with TRBD1. The sample consisted of tumor tissue. The CDR3 DNA reads TGTGCCAGCAGCCCAACCCGGACAGGGGAGAACACTGAAGCTTTCTTT. It is translated as CASSPTRTGENTEAFF.